The sequence of this T cell receptor beta chain was determined in a study of cytomegalovirus exposure and HLA in healthy donors. Study results and limitations: Roughly uniform depth of sequencing across donors was assumed in presence/absence analyses. It was confirmed in vitro that three of the CMV-associated chains were specific for CMV antigens.

With regard to this clone: Its antigen is still unknown.

The PCR used 60 Vbeta and 13 Jbeta primers. As originally analysed: As a later analysis found, there were 70 million to 100 million unique TCR beta chains, of which approximately 10 million were shared. Method: immunoSEQ multiplex PCR; TCRdb's copy keeps in-frame clones and lacks some. The DNA gave D and trimming, while V, J and clone size come from that table. The sample includes some 150,000 clones, about two thirds of them seen just once. The sample comprised PBMCs. This receptor was taken from a man aged 40-50 years in good health and CMV-seronegative.

DNA of the CDR3: TGTGCCAGCAGTCCAATCAGGGGTGGCACAGATACGCAGTATTTT. It encodes CASSPIRGGTDTQYF. The V gene is TRBV28, the J gene TRBJ2-3, with D maybe TRBD1 (6 bases). V lost 5 bases, J lost 1 base, and 13 bases lay in between. The CDR3 is 15 residues long. Looked up from germline, CDR1 is MDHEN and CDR2 is SYDVKM.